Below, 20 T cell receptor beta chains from the same sample are listed, as sequenced in a study of T cell responses to AZD1222 COVID-19 vaccine. Sequencing was performed with immunoSEQ multiplex PCR; in TCRdb, only in-frame clones are kept and a portion is missing. The sample contains roughly 99,000 clones, 91% of which appear only once. Sample: peripheral blood, taken 28 days after the second AZD1222 dose. These TCRs come from an adult who received the AZD1222 COVID-19 vaccine.

The chain combines TRBV21-1 with TRBJ1-2. TRBV21-1 is termed a pseudogene. The CDR3 consists of 12 residues. The CDR3 DNA is TGTGCCAGCAGCGGGGGGGTCGACGGCTACACCTTC. Translation gives CASSGGVDGYTF.

The chain links TRBV28 to TRBJ2-2; 7 bases line up with TRBD2. CDR3 length equals 14 residues. The V and J ends lost 7 bases and 6 bases, in that order; junction bases with no gene match: 8. Germline V gene lookup returns CDR1 MDHEN and CDR2 SYDVKM. The CDR3 DNA follows: TGTGCCAGCAACTATGGGGGGGTCGCCGGGGAGCTGTTTTTT. Its protein product is CASNYGGVAGELFF. The entire variable domain, with the rest obtained from reference TRBV28 and TRBJ2-2, is as follows: DVKVTQSSRYLVKRTGEKVFLECVQDMDHENMFWYRQDPGLGLRLIYFSYDVKMKEKGDIPEGYSVSREKKERFSLILESASTNQTSMYLCASNYGGVAGELFFGEGSRLTVL.

This chain links TRBV15 with TRBJ2-5, with D hard to call. The V and J ends lost 0 bases and 1 base respectively, with 6 bases between them. There are 14 residues in the CDR3. In germline, CDR1 is LNHNV, CDR2 YYDKDF (reference sequence). CDR3 region: CATSRDRSQETQYF. The CDR3 DNA sequence: TGTGCCACCAGCAGAGACAGATCCCAAGAGACCCAGTACTTC. The variable domain in full, completed from reference TRBV15 and TRBJ2-5, reads DAMVIQNPRYQVTQFGKPVTLSCSQTLNHNVMYWYQQKSSQAPKLLFHYYDKDFNNEADTPDNFQSRRPNTSFCFLDIRSPGLGDTAMYLCATSRDRSQETQYFGPGTRLLVL.

The J gene is TRBJ2-2, the V gene TRBV28; 9 bases line up with TRBD1. V was pared by 11 bases and J by 1 base, with 8 bases of the junction left unmatched. The CDR3 is 15 amino acids. The germline gives CDR1 MDHEN, CDR2 SYDVKM. This chain's CDR3 is CASETGGENTGELFF. CDR3 DNA sequence: TGTGCCTCAGAGACAGGGGGGGAGAACACCGGGGAGCTGTTTTTT.

The V gene is TRBV7-6, the J gene TRBJ1-1, with TRBD1 matching 8 bases. The CDR3 is made up of 16 amino acids. Germline values: CDR1 SGHVS, CDR2 FNYEAQ. V lost 5 bases to trimming and J lost 0 bases; unmatched junction nucleotides: 8. CDR3 sequence (DNA): TGTGCCAGCAGCACCCGTCGGACAGGGATGAACACTGAAGCTTTCTTT. It translates to CASSTRRTGMNTEAFF.

The rearrangement links TRBV28 to TRBJ2-5, with D possibly TRBD2 on 5 matching bases. V was trimmed by 2 bases and J by 6 bases, leaving 7 bases between them. Germline V CDR1 and CDR2: MDHEN, SYDVKM. The CDR3 is made up of 12 amino acids. This CDR3 reads CASSLIGKTQYF. For the CDR3, the DNA is TGTGCCAGCAGTTTAATCGGGAAGACCCAGTACTTC.

The chain employs TRBV7-9 and TRBJ1-2; TRBD1 matches 11 bases. The germline CDR1 and CDR2 sequences are SEHNR and FQNEAQ (reference sequence). The CDR3 sequence is 18 residues long. Losses at the gene ends were 5 bases for V and 4 bases for J; bases not matched to a gene: 15. The CDR3 here is CASSPSGGTGGPGYGYTF. The DNA for the CDR3 is TGTGCCAGCAGCCCTAGTGGTGGGACAGGGGGACCCGGCTATGGCTACACCTTC.

The CDR3 DNA reads as TGTGCCAGCAGTCCGTTAAACCAAGAGACCCAGTACTTC. It specifies CASSPLNQETQYF. The gene calls are TRBV28 and TRBJ2-5; no clear D. The V end was cut by 5 bases, the J end by 0 bases, with 7 bases between. CDR1 is MDHEN and CDR2 is SYDVKM in the germline V gene. The CDR3 has 13 residues.

The chain carries TRBV5-1 and TRBJ1-4, with D uncertain. The CDR3 spans 14 residues. V lost 0 bases, J lost 4 bases, and 7 bases lay in between. Per the germline V gene, CDR1 is SGHRS and CDR2 is YFSETQ. This CDR3 is CASSLGAVNEKLFF. CDR3 DNA: TGCGCCAGCAGCTTGGGGGCAGTTAATGAAAAACTGTTTTTT.

The chain is built from TRBV13 and TRBJ2-7, with D maybe TRBD2 (6 bases). Per germline, CDR1 PRHDT and CDR2 FYEKMQ (reference sequence). The CDR3 has 15 residues. The V end lost 4 bases, the J end lost 3 bases, and 16 bases lay between the germline ends. The CDR3 DNA sequence: TGTGCCAGCAGCTCCCCGGGACTCAGCGACTACGAGCAGTACTTC. The encoded protein is CASSSPGLSDYEQYF.

This chain joins TRBV12-3 or TRBV12-4 and TRBJ1-5; D remains ambiguous. Trimming took off 3 bases at V and 8 bases at J, with 8 bases between the two ends. This CDR3 comprises 12 residues. For the CDR3, the DNA is TGTGCCAGCAGTTTCCCCCCGGAGCCCCAGCATTTT. Its protein product is CASSFPPEPQHF.

J is TRBJ2-7 and V is TRBV5-4, with TRBD1 matching over 12 bases. V shed 3 bases, J shed 7 bases, and the junction held 8 bases outside the gene matches. The CDR3 has 15 amino acids. Germline V gene data show CDR1 as SGHNT and CDR2 as YYREEE (reference sequence). DNA for the CDR3: TGTGCCAGCAGCTCGGGGGGACAGGGGGCGGGGGAGCAGTACTTC. Translated: CASSSGGQGAGEQYF.

V gene TRBV19 combines with J gene TRBJ2-2, with D possibly being TRBD1 or TRBD2 (5 bases each). Trimming stripped 6 bases from V and 4 bases from J, with 18 bases between. This CDR3 comprises 16 residues. Germline CDR1 reads LNHDA; CDR2 reads SQIVND (reference sequence). The CDR3 protein is CASRPGASRFTGELFF. The CDR3 DNA sequence: TGTGCCAGTAGGCCCGGGGCGAGTAGATTCACCGGGGAGCTGTTTTTT.

J is TRBJ2-3 and V is TRBV6-6; no clear D. The V end lost 7 bases, the J end lost 0 bases, and 11 bases lay between the germline ends. Germline CDR1 and CDR2: MNHNY and SVGAGI (reference sequence). The CDR3 is 14 amino acids. In DNA, the CDR3 is TGTGCCAGCACCCCACTGGCTAGCACAGATACGCAGTATTTT. This encodes CASTPLASTDTQYF.

This sequence joins TRBV7-9 and TRBJ1-4; 8 positions match TRBD1. CDR1 and CDR2 from the germline V gene are SEHNR and FQNEAQ (reference sequence). The ends lost 5 bases at V and 7 bases at J; junction bases unmatched: 6. The CDR3 loop spans 14 amino acids. This chain's CDR3 is CASSNRDRPEKLFF. CDR3 in DNA: TGTGCCAGCAGCAACCGGGACAGGCCTGAAAAACTGTTTTTT.

The CDR3 region is CSVLSNVGDGQYF. As DNA, the CDR3 is TGCAGCGTCCTCTCGAATGTTGGCGACGGGCAGTACTTC. The chain carries TRBV29-1 and TRBJ2-7; D unclear. V lost 6 bases and J lost 9, with 21 bases in between. The CDR3 consists of 13 residues. Germline-derived CDR1 and CDR2 are SQVTM and ANQGSEA.

The CDR3 DNA reads as TGTGCCAGCAGTGAATCTCCCACCGTGGCCACTGAAGCTTTCTTT. Translated, it gives CASSESPTVATEAFF. The chain employs TRBV25-1 and TRBJ1-1; D not certain. CDR1 and CDR2 from the germline V gene are MGHDK and SYGVNS. V was cut by 1 base and J by 4 bases, with 13 bases left in between. CDR3 length: 15 residues.

The CDR3 DNA sequence: TGTGCCAGCAGGGCAGGTTGGGGGGCTAGGACTGAAGCTTTCTTT. As protein: CASRAGWGARTEAFF. V and J are TRBV28 and TRBJ1-1, with D tentatively TRBD1 (6 bases). This CDR3 has 15 amino acids. Germline assignment: CDR1 MDHEN and CDR2 SYDVKM. V lost 6 bases to trimming and J lost 5 bases, with 19 bases between them.

Comments on this clone: Its ends do not fully match the called genes, so a read error is possible. Within the sample, other DNA sequences also encode this same CDR3. The CDR3 loop is CATSDLGTSGDYNEQFF. The CDR3 DNA reads TGTGCCACCAGTGACTTGGGGACTAGCGGAGACTACAATGAGCAATTCTTC. The chain has TRBV24-1 and TRBJ2-1, with 11 bases lining up with TRBD2. The CDR3 is 17 amino acids. Germline lookup yields CDR1 KGHDR and CDR2 SFDVKD.

This clone is labeled as medium-sized. V is TRBV27 and J is TRBJ2-1; D is possibly TRBD1 (6 bases). V shed 6 bases and J shed 8 bases, with 17 bases lying between them. The V gene's germline CDR1 is MNHEY and CDR2 SMNVEV (reference sequence). The CDR3 is 14 amino acids. The CDR3 protein is CASSRSGVTHEQFF. The CDR3 DNA reads as TGTGCCAGCAGCAGATCAGGGGTTACGCATGAGCAGTTCTTC.